Listed below are T cell receptor beta chains from one sample, sequenced in a study of CD8 T cells in Susac syndrome. From the immunoSEQ multiplex PCR reads, TCRdb called clonotypes with MiXCR, one entry per CDR3 protein. Of 200,000 to 250,000 distinct CDR3 sequences detected, approximately 90% appear once; the ten largest clones hold about 0.12%. The sequenced sample was CD8+ T cells from PBMCs. Receptor source: a human donor with multiple sclerosis. Each CDR3 is given with its conserved first and last residue. The order of the fields is D gene, J gene, CDR3 length, V gene, clone size, CDR3 DNA, CDR3 protein. D genes are given only for firm matches. Only part of the rows carry a size: once, few, many, or a class if the clone is expanded.

>-|TRBJ2-7|14|TRBV5-1|-
TGCGCCAGCAGCTTGGCAGGGTTCGGCCACGAGCAGTACTTC
CASSLAGFGHEQYF
>-|TRBJ2-7|18|TRBV23-1|-
TGCGCCAGCAGTCAACGCCAATCGGGGGCGCGGTTTTATTCCGAGCAGTACTTC
CASSQRQSGARFYSEQYF
>TRBD1|TRBJ1-1|14|TRBV5-1|-
TGCGCCAGCAACGAACGACAGGGGCGGGCTGAAGCTTTCTTT
CASNERQGRAEAFF
>TRBD1|TRBJ1-1|18|TRBV3-1|-
TGTGCCAGCAGCCAATACCGCACGACAGGGTCCATGAACACTGAAGCTTTCTTT
CASSQYRTTGSMNTEAFF
>-|TRBJ2-7|13|TRBV6-6|-
TGTGCCAGCAGTTTACACCAGGGCTACGAGCAGTACTTC
CASSLHQGYEQYF
>TRBD2|TRBJ2-7|17|TRBV30|-
TGTGCCTCCCAAGGACGGGGGGGCCCGACCTATCAGTGGAAGCAGTACTTC
CASQGRGGPTYQWKQYF
>TRBD2|TRBJ2-5|16|TRBV20-1|-
TGCAGTGCTAGAGCCCCTAGCGGGAGCCCCCAAGAGACCCAGTACTTC
CSARAPSGSPQETQYF
>TRBD1|TRBJ1-4|15|TRBV9|-
TGTGCCAGCAGCCCGTGGGACAGGGCGGATGAAAAACTGTTTTTT
CASSPWDRADEKLFF
>-|TRBJ1-1|19|TRBV15|-
TGTGCCACCAGCAGAGTAGTACCCAGGGATCCCCTGGCGAACACTGAAGCTTTCTTT
CATSRVVPRDPLANTEAFF
>-|TRBJ2-7|13|TRBV7-9|few
TGTGCCAGCAGCTTTCACGGTACCTACGAGCAGTACTTC
CASSFHGTYEQYF
>-|TRBJ1-1|14|TRBV20-1|-
TGCAGTGCTAGAGATTTACAGATGGGAACTGAAGCTTTCTTT
CSARDLQMGTEAFF
>-|TRBJ2-7|15|TRBV7-2|-
TGTGCCAGCAGCCCATCTGGCTCGATCTCCTACGAGCAGTACTTC
CASSPSGSISYEQYF
>-|TRBJ2-5|12|TRBV13|-
TGTGCCAGCAGCCCCGCTCAAGAGACCCAGTACTTC
CASSPAQETQYF
>-|TRBJ1-2|17|TRBV23-1|once
TGCGCCAGCAGTCAATCGAGGGCAGGCGATACCACCCTTGGCTACACCTTC
CASSQSRAGDTTLGYTF
>-|TRBJ1-3|14|TRBV12-3/TRBV12-4|-
TGTGCCAGCAGTTTAAAGGGAACTGGAAACACCATATATTTT
CASSLKGTGNTIYF
>-|TRBJ2-7|16|TRBV7-9|-
TGTGCCAGCACCTTTATGCCCCCGGGGTTGATCTACGAGCAGTACTTC
CASTFMPPGLIYEQYF
>TRBD2|TRBJ2-3|14|TRBV13|-
TGTGCCAGCAGCTCGGGGGGGATCGCAGATACGCAGTATTTT
CASSSGGIADTQYF
>-|TRBJ1-1|14|TRBV2|-
TGTGCCAGCAGCCCAGGGCTGGTAAACACTGAAGCTTTCTTT
CASSPGLVNTEAFF
>TRBD2|TRBJ2-3|15|TRBV27|-
TGTGCCAGCAGGGGACTAGCGGGTAGCACAGATACGCAGTATTTT
CASRGLAGSTDTQYF
>-|TRBJ2-1|13|TRBV7-3|-
TGTGCCAGCAGCCTCCTTATTACATCTGAGCAGTTCTTC
CASSLLITSEQFF
>TRBD1|TRBJ2-7|14|TRBV5-1|-
TGCGCCAGCAGCTTGGGACAGGGCTCCGGGGAGCAGTACTTC
CASSLGQGSGEQYF
>-|TRBJ2-7|12|TRBV13|-
TGTGCCAGCGGGGCCGGTACCTACGAGCAGTACTTC
CASGAGTYEQYF
>TRBD2|TRBJ2-1|18|TRBV19|-
TGTGCCAGTACTTGGAGACTAGCGGGAGGGTCCGCCTACAATGAGCAGTTCTTC
CASTWRLAGGSAYNEQFF
>-|TRBJ2-7|12|TRBV2|-
TGTGCCAGCAGTGAAAGGGGATCCGAGCAGTACTTC
CASSERGSEQYF
>-|TRBJ2-1|16|TRBV6-1|-
TGTGCCAGCAGTACGCCGAAGGTGGAGTTACAGGATGAGCAGTTCTTC
CASSTPKVELQDEQFF
>-|TRBJ2-3|16|TRBV30|-
TGTGCCTGGGAGACTCGTTGGACAGCTAACACAGATACGCAGTATTTT
CAWETRWTANTDTQYF
>TRBD2|TRBJ2-5|13|TRBV19|-
TGTGCCAGTAACCTGGGGGGGGAAGAGACCCAGTACTTC
CASNLGGEETQYF
>TRBD1|TRBJ2-1|12|TRBV2|-
TGTGCCAGCATCGGGACAGGGACTGAGCAGTTCTTC
CASIGTGTEQFF
>TRBD1|TRBJ1-5|16|TRBV19|-
TGTGCCAGTAGTATATGGACAGGGGGCAGGGGTCAGCCCCAGCATTTT
CASSIWTGGRGQPQHF